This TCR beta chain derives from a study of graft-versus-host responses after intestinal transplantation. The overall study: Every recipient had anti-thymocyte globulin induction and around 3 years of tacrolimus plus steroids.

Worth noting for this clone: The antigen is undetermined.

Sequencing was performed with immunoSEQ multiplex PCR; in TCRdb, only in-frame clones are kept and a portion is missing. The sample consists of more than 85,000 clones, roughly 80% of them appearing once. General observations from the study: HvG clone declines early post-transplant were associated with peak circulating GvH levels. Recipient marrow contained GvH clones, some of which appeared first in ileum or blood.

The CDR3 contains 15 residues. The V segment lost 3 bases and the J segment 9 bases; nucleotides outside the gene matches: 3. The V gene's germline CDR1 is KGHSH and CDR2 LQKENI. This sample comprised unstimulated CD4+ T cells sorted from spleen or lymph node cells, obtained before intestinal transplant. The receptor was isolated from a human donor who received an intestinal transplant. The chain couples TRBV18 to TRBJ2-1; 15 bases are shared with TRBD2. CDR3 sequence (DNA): TGTGCCAGCTCACCTGGACTAGCGGGAGGGTTTGAGCAGTTCTTC. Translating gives CASSPGLAGGFEQFF.